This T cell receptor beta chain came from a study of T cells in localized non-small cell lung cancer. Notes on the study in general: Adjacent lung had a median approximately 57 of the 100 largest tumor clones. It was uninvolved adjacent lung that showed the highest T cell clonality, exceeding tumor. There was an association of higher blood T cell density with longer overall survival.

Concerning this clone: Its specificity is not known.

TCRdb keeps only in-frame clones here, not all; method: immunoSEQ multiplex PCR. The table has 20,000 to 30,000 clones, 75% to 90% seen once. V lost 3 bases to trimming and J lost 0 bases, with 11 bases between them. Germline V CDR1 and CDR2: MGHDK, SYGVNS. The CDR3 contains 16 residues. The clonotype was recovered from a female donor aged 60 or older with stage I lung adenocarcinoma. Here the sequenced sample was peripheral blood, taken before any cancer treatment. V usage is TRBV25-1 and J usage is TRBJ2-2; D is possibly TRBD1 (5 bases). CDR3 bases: TGTGCCAGCAGTGACCCGACAGTAGCGAACACCGGGGAGCTGTTTTTT. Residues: CASSDPTVANTGELFF.